The 29 T cell receptor beta chains below all came from one sample that was sequenced in a study of Graves' ophthalmopathy and Graves' hyperthyroidism (dated by TCRdb to between 2017 and 2018). Sequencing took place on an Illumina HiSeq 2000. For repertoire sequencing, TCR beta CDR3 regions were amplified from RNA transcripts. The first round was an RT-PCR using HTBI primers with the Qiagen OneStep RT-PCR kit, and this first round was followed by a second-round multiplex PCR, then size selection and purification. TCRdb reprocessing: public reads trimmed at Q25 with fastp, clones called with MiXCR, in-frame beta chains kept. Rows merge per CDR3 protein into single entries with the most common DNA and genes. This sample has about 660,000 distinct CDR3 sequences in its table, and approximately 39% of those were observed once. The leading ten clones occupy more than 2.5% of the sample. The sample was peripheral blood. The receptors derive from an adult man with Graves' ophthalmopathy.

This clonotype was found many times. The J gene is TRBJ2-6, the V gene TRBV5-6, with D unclear. Germline V gene lookup returns CDR1 SGHDT and CDR2 YYEEEE. The CDR3 is made up of 16 amino acids. Trimming cost V 4 bases and J 0 bases, with 11 bases left between them. Here the CDR3 reads CASSVDGSSGANVLTF. The CDR3 DNA follows: TGTGCCAGCAGCGTGGACGGAAGCTCTGGGGCCAACGTCCTGACTTTC.

The chain employs TRBV5-1 and TRBJ2-7; possibly TRBD1 for D (5 bases). The CDR3 has 15 residues. V shed 2 bases and J shed 7 bases, with 19 bases lying between them. Germline V CDR1 and CDR2: SGHRS, YFSETQ. CDR3 sequence (DNA): TGCGCCAGCAGCTTTTCAGGGCGAGGCACCGGGGAGCAGTACTTC. It codes for CASSFSGRGTGEQYF.

This clonotype has at least ten counts. The rearrangement links TRBV20-1 to TRBJ2-7; 10 nucleotides line up with TRBD2. Trimming took 3 bases from V and 0 from J; bases not matched to a gene: 5. This CDR3 region has 15 residues. Germline loops: CDR1 DFQATT, CDR2 SNEGSKA (reference sequence). The CDR3 loop is CSARPLAGDSYEQYF. CDR3 coding DNA: TGCAGTGCTAGGCCCCTAGCGGGAGACTCCTACGAGCAGTACTTC.

This clonotype came up many times. The chain joins TRBV9 to TRBJ1-6, with D uncertain. This CDR3 is built from 13 residues. The ends were cut back, 0 bases at V and 7 bases at J, with 5 bases in the middle. Germline V gives CDR1 SGDLS, CDR2 YYNGEE. CDR3 loop: CASSVGPNSPLHF. DNA of the CDR3: TGTGCCAGCAGCGTAGGCCCAAATTCACCCCTCCACTTT.

This clonotype was seen many times. This chain uses TRBV5-1 with TRBJ1-5; D unresolved. Trimming stripped 0 bases from V and 6 bases from J, with 13 bases between. Per germline, CDR1 SGHRS and CDR2 YFSETQ. This CDR3 has 15 residues. The CDR3 is CASSLDTSGGQPQHF. The CDR3 nucleotides are TGCGCCAGCAGCTTGGACACCTCTGGAGGTCAGCCCCAGCATTTT.

This sequence joins TRBV9 and TRBJ1-4; TRBD1 matches at 9 bases. The CDR3 covers 15 residues. V was pared by 4 bases and J by 5 bases, with 6 bases of the junction left unmatched. CDR1 SGDLS and CDR2 YYNGEE come from the germline V gene. The CDR3, as DNA: TGTGCCAGCAGCCGGACAGGGGCTCTAAATGAAAAACTGTTTTTT. The encoded protein is CASSRTGALNEKLFF.

For this clonotype: A read error may explain this, as a much larger clone is one base away. The chain recombines TRBV24-1 with TRBJ1-5; D is uncertain. The germline V gene has CDR1 KGHDR and CDR2 SFDVKD. CDR3 length equals 15 residues. Trimming removed 3 bases at V and 0 bases at J, with 8 bases between. The CDR3 DNA reads as TGTGCCACCAGTGATACAAGGTATAGCAATCAGCCCCAGCATTTT. Translating gives CATSDTRYSNQPQHF.

This clonotype appeared many times. This chain joins TRBV12-3 or TRBV12-4 and TRBJ2-7; D call uncertain. The germline V and J ends were trimmed by 7 bases and 1 base, with 8 bases remaining between them. This CDR3 contains 12 residues. CDR3 bases: TGTGCCAGCAAGGGCCAATCCTACGAGCAGTACTTC. Its translation is CASKGQSYEQYF.

V is TRBV7-1 and J is TRBJ1-2; D gene unclear. TRBV7-1 is an ORF, and what it does is uncertain. V gave up 5 bases and J gave up 4 bases, with 14 bases separating them. This CDR3 has 14 amino acids. CDR3 loop: CASSVEETGYGYTF. The CDR3 DNA follows: TGTGCCAGCAGCGTTGAAGAAACGGGCTATGGCTACACCTTC.

The sample holds many counts of this clonotype. This chain joins TRBV7-3 and TRBJ2-6; possible D gene TRBD2, 5 bases. V gave up 1 base and J gave up 2 bases, with 12 bases separating them. Germline V gene sequence: CDR1 SGHTA, CDR2 FQGTGA. CDR3 length: 17 residues. The CDR3 bases are TGTGCCAGCAGCTTAAGGGGTCGGGGTGCTGGGGCCAACGTCCTGACTTTC. Protein product: CASSLRGRGAGANVLTF.

This sequence joins TRBV7-2 and TRBJ1-2, with 8 bases aligning to TRBD1. Germline assignment: CDR1 SGHTA and CDR2 FQGNSA. J lost 4 bases, V lost 0 bases, and 10 bases had no gene match. There are 17 residues in the CDR3. CDR3 bases: TGTGCCAGCAGCTTAGCCCCCCCAGGGGGCGGAATCTATGGCTACACCTTC. This encodes CASSLAPPGGGIYGYTF.

A note on this clonotype: Just one base apart from a much larger clone, this may be a read error. The chain is built from TRBV10-3 and TRBJ2-2, with 13 bases matching TRBD2. CDR3 length equals 15 residues. Per germline, CDR1 ENHRY and CDR2 SYGVKD. CDR3 coding DNA: TGTGCCGTCAGACTAGCGGGGGGCGACACCGGGGAGCTGTTTTTT. It is translated as CAVRLAGGDTGELFF.

The V call is TRBV20-1, the J call TRBJ2-5; D tentatively reads TRBD1 or TRBD2 (5 bases each). Germline V gene lookup returns CDR1 DFQATT and CDR2 SNEGSKA (reference sequence). The CDR3 covers 13 residues. Trimming cost V 3 bases and J 9 bases, with 17 bases left between them. CDR3 DNA sequence: TGCAGTGCTAGGGGGGACGTCAATCAGCCCCAGTACTTC. Its translation: CSARGDVNQPQYF.

This clonotype was counted between two and nine times. This chain uses TRBV7-9 with TRBJ1-3, with 9 bases aligning to TRBD1. The CDR3 loop spans 16 amino acids. V gave up 5 bases and J gave up 1 base; unmatched junction bases: 6. Germline V gene sequence: CDR1 SEHNR, CDR2 FQNEAQ (reference sequence). The CDR3 nucleotides are TGTGCCAGCAGCCTGGGACAGGGTAGTTCTGGAAACACCATATATTTT. This encodes CASSLGQGSSGNTIYF. The full variable domain, in which reference TRBV7-9 and TRBJ1-3 provide the parts outside the CDR3, is DTGVSQNPRHKITKRGQNVTFRCDPISEHNRLYWYRQTLGQGPEFLTYFQNEAQLEKSRLLSDRFSAERPKGSFSTLEIQRTEQGDSAMYLCASSLGQGSSGNTIYFGEGSWLTVV.

On this clonotype: Sequence at one end of the junction differs from germline and may be a read error. This sequence joins TRBV7-2 and TRBJ2-2; perhaps TRBD2 as D (7 bases). CDR1 and CDR2 (germline): SGHTA, FQGNSA. The CDR3 is 14 amino acids. CDR3 loop: CVSSWGGVPGELFF. The CDR3 DNA reads TGTGTCAGCAGCTGGGGGGGCGTTCCCGGGGAGCTGTTTTTT.

This sequence joins TRBV5-5 and TRBJ2-2; no reliable D call. Germline assignment: CDR1 SGHKS and CDR2 YYEKEE (reference sequence). Trimming stripped 9 bases from V and 8 bases from J, with 14 bases between. The CDR3 covers 12 residues. Here the CDR3 reads CATPNLAGELFF. The CDR3 DNA follows: TGTGCCACGCCTAATCTGGCAGGGGAGCTGTTTTTT.

The chain carries TRBV18 and TRBJ1-5; 7 nucleotides agree with TRBD1. V dropped 3 bases and J dropped 0; count of bases not matched to a gene: 2. In germline, CDR1 is KGHSH, CDR2 LQKENI. The CDR3 covers 15 residues. The CDR3 DNA reads TGTGCCAGCTCACCTCAGGGGGTTAGCAATCAGCCCCAGCATTTT. As protein: CASSPQGVSNQPQHF.

This chain links TRBV25-1 with TRBJ1-5; D gene uncertain. CDR3 length: 17 amino acids. Trimming left V 7 bases short and J 0 bases short, with 19 bases between. Looked up from germline, CDR1 is MGHDK and CDR2 is SYGVNS. This chain's CDR3 is CASKVDFFRNSNQPQHF. The CDR3 DNA sequence: TGTGCCAGCAAGGTCGACTTTTTTAGGAATAGCAATCAGCCCCAGCATTTT.

This clonotype was recorded many times. This chain links TRBV10-2 with TRBJ2-7; 7 positions match TRBD2. CDR3 size: 15 residues. Germline V gene lookup returns CDR1 WSHSY and CDR2 SAAADI. V shed 4 bases and J 5 bases; nucleotides not matched to a gene: 11. The CDR3 spells CASSGGGQGGHEQYF. The CDR3 region has the DNA TGCGCCAGCAGTGGGGGGGGTCAGGGCGGCCACGAGCAGTACTTC.

This rearrangement joins TRBV4-3 to TRBJ2-6; tentatively, D is TRBD2 (7 bases). There are 15 residues in the CDR3. Deletions cut 3 bases from V and 4 bases from J, with 10 bases between. The germline CDR1 and CDR2 sequences are LGHNA and YSLEER. The CDR3 loop is CASSHGGLGANVLTF. The CDR3 DNA is TGCGCCAGCAGCCACGGGGGGCTGGGGGCCAACGTCCTGACTTTC.

This clonotype has ten or more counts. V is TRBV15 and J is TRBJ2-7, with TRBD1 as a possible D gene (5 bases). Deletions cut 5 bases from V and 3 bases from J, with 17 bases between. The CDR3 runs 15 residues. The germline V gene encodes CDR1 LNHNV and CDR2 YYDKDF (reference sequence). The CDR3 DNA sequence: TGTGCCACCAGCGCCCTCGGACAACTTCACTACGAGCAGTACTTC. It codes for CATSALGQLHYEQYF.

This clonotype was seen repeatedly, ten times or more. This rearrangement joins TRBV7-9 to TRBJ2-5; D may be TRBD2 (6 bases). There are 11 residues in the CDR3. Germline V lookup: CDR1 SEHNR, CDR2 FQNEAQ (reference sequence). Trimming removed 4 bases at V and 14 bases at J, with 14 bases between. The CDR3 DNA reads as TGTGCCAGCAGCTATGGGGGGTGGACCTACTTC. It translates to CASSYGGWTYF. Using reference TRBV7-9 and TRBJ2-5 for the parts outside the CDR3, the full variable domain is DTGVSQNPRHKITKRGQNVTFRCDPISEHNRLYWYRQTLGQGPEFLTYFQNEAQLEKSRLLSDRFSAERPKGSFSTLEIQRTEQGDSAMYLCASSYGGWTYFGPGTRLLVL.

This clonotype was seen at least ten times. The chain couples TRBV7-9 to TRBJ1-6, with 8 bases lining up with TRBD1. There are 15 residues in the CDR3. The germline V gene has CDR1 SEHNR and CDR2 FQNEAQ (reference sequence). Losses at the gene ends were 5 bases for V and 7 bases for J; bases not matched to a gene: 7. CDR3 amino acids: CASSQGQGRNSPLHF. The CDR3 nucleotides are TGTGCCAGCAGCCAAGGACAGGGCCGGAATTCACCCCTCCACTTT.

This chain connects TRBV7-9 to TRBJ1-5; TRBD1 is a possible D gene (5 bases). This CDR3 has 13 residues. Germline V CDR1 and CDR2: SEHNR, FQNEAQ (reference sequence). V lost 8 bases, J lost 11 bases, and 19 bases lay in between. The CDR3 sequence: CASDSGAGETQHF. In DNA form, the CDR3 reads TGTGCCAGCGACTCCGGGGCGGGGGAGACCCAGCATTTT.

As concerns this clonotype: Just one base apart from a much larger clone, this may be a read error. The J gene is TRBJ1-4, the V gene TRBV10-3; D not resolved. Germline loops: CDR1 ENHRY, CDR2 SYGVKD. CDR3 length: 15 amino acids. The ends were cut back, 6 bases at V and 4 bases at J, with 15 bases in the middle. The CDR3 sequence: CAISRRHTGNEKLFF. CDR3 in DNA: TGTGCCATCAGCAGGCGACACACGGGTAATGAAAAACTGTTTTTT.

The rearrangement uses TRBV2 and TRBJ2-7, with 10 bases lining up with TRBD2. Per the germline V gene, CDR1 is SNHLY and CDR2 is FYNNEI. V lost 5 bases and J lost 5; bases outside the gene matches: 12. The CDR3 has 16 amino acids. Here the CDR3 DNA reads TGTGCCAGCAGTACGACAGGGACTAGCGTTGACCACGAGCAGTACTTC. Amino acids: CASSTTGTSVDHEQYF.

The J gene is TRBJ1-1, the V gene TRBV4-3; unclear D gene. CDR1 and CDR2 from the germline V gene are LGHNA and YSLEER. Trimming stripped 0 bases from V and 7 bases from J, with 9 bases between. The CDR3 loop spans 13 amino acids. The CDR3 nucleotides read TGCGCCAGCAGCCAAGATCTGCGGGATGAAGCTTTCTTT. Its translation is CASSQDLRDEAFF.

This clonotype was seen many times. The V and J genes are TRBV4-2 and TRBJ2-2; unclear D gene. The CDR3 has 13 residues. V lost 0 bases, J lost 3 bases, and 2 bases lay in between. Germline values: CDR1 LGHNA, CDR2 YNFKEQ. The CDR3 DNA reads TGTGCCAGCAGCCAAGAACACACCGGGGAGCTGTTTTTT. It yields the protein CASSQEHTGELFF.

Ten or more counts support this clonotype. This sequence joins TRBV19 and TRBJ1-2; no definite D call. Trimming took off 3 bases at V and 8 bases at J, with 13 bases between the two ends. Per germline, CDR1 LNHDA and CDR2 SQIVND (reference sequence). There are 13 residues in the CDR3. In DNA, the CDR3 is TGTGCCAGTAGTATGGGGAAGATTTGGGGCTACACCTTC. It yields the protein CASSMGKIWGYTF.